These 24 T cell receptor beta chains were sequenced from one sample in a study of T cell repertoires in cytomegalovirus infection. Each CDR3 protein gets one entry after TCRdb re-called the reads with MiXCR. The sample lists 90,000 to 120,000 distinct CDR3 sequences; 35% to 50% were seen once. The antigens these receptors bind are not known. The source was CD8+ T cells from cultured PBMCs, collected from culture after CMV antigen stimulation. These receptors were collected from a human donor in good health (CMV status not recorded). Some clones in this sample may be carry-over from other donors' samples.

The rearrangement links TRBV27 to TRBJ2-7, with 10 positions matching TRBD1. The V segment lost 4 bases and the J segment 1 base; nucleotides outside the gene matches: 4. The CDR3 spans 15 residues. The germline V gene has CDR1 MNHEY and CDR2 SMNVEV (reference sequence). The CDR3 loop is CASSSGTGESYEQYF. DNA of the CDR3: TGTGCCAGCAGTTCCGGGACAGGGGAATCCTACGAGCAGTACTTC.

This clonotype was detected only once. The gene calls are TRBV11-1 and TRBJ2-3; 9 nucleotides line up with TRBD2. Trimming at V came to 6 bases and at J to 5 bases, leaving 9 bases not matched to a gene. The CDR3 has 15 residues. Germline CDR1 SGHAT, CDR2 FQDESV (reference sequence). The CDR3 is CASSPSGGQGDTQYF. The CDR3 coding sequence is TGTGCCAGCAGTCCCAGCGGGGGGCAGGGAGATACGCAGTATTTT.

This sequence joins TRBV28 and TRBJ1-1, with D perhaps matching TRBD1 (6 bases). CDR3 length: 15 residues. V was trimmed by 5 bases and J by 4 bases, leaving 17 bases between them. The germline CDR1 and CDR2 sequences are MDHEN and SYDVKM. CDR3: CASSLTGIGGTEAFF. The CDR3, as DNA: TGTGCCAGCAGTCTTACAGGGATAGGAGGCACTGAAGCTTTCTTT.

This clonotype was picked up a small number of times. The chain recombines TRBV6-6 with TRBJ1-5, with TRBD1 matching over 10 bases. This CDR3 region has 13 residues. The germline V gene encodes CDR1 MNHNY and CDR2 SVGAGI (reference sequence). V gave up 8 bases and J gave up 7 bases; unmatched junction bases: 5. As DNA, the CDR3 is TGTGCCAGCTGGGGACAGGGGACCCAGCCCCAGCATTTT. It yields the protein CASWGQGTQPQHF.

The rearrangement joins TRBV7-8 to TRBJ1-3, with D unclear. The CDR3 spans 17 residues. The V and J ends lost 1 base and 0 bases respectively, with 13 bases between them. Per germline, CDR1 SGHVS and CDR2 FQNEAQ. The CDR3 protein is CASSLDPQPGSGNTIYF. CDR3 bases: TGTGCCAGCAGCTTAGATCCCCAACCAGGCTCTGGAAACACCATATATTTT.

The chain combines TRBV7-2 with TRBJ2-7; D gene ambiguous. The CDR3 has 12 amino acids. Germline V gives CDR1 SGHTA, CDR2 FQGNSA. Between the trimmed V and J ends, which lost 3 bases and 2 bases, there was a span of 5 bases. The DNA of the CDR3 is TGTGCCAGCAGCTTGACCACCTACGAGCAGTACTTC. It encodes CASSLTTYEQYF. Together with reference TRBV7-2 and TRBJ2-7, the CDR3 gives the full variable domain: GAGVSQSPSNKVTEKGKDVELRCDPISGHTALYWYRQSLGQGLEFLIYFQGNSAPDKSGLPSDRFSAERTGGSVSTLTIQRTQQEDSAVYLCASSLTTYEQYFGPGTRLTVT.

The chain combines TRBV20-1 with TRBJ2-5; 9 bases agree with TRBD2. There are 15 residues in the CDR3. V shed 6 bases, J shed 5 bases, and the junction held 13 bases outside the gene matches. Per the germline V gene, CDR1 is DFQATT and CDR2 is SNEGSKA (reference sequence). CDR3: CSALPLAGPRETQYF. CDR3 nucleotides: TGCAGTGCCCTACCCCTAGCGGGGCCGAGGGAGACCCAGTACTTC.

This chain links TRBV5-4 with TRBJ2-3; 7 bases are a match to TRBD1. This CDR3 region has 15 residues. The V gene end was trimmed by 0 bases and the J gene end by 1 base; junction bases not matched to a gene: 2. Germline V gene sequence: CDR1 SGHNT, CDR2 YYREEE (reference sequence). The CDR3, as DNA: TGTGCCAGCAGCTTGGCAGGACAGGGCACAGATACGCAGTATTTT. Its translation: CASSLAGQGTDTQYF.

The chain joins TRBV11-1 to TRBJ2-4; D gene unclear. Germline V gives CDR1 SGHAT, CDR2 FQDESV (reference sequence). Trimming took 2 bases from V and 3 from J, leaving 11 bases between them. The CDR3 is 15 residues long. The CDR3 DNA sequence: TGTGCCAGCAGCTTAAGCAGTAGTGGCAAAAACATTCAGTACTTC. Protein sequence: CASSLSSSGKNIQYF.

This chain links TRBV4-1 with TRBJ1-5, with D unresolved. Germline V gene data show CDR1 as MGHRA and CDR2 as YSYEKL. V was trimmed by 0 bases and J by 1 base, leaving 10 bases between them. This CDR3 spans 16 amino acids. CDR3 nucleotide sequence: TGCGCCAGCAGCCAAGAGGTGGTCTGGAGCAATCAGCCCCAGCATTTT. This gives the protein CASSQEVVWSNQPQHF.

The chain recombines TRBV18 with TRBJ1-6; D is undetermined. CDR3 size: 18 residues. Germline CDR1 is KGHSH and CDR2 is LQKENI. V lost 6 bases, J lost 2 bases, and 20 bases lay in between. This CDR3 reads CASSTAPGFEAYNSPLHF. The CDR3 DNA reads TGTGCCAGCTCTACGGCCCCTGGTTTTGAAGCCTATAATTCACCCCTCCACTTT.

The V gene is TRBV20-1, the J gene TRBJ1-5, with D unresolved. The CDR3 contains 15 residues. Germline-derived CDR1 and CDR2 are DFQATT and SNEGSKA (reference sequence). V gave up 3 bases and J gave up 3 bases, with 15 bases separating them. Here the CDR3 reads CSARERAANNQPQHF. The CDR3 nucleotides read TGCAGTGCTAGGGAGAGGGCGGCTAACAATCAGCCCCAGCATTTT.

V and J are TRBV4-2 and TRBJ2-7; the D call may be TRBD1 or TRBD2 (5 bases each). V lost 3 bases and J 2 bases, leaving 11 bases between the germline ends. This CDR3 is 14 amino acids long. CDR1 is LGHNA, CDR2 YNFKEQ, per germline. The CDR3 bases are TGTGCCAGCAGCCACCGGGACCGTGCCTACGAGCAGTACTTC. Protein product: CASSHRDRAYEQYF.

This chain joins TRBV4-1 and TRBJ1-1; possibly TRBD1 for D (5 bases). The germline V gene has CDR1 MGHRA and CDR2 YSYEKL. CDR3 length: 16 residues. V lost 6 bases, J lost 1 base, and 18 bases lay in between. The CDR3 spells CASRQASSVSNTEAFF. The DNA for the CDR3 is TGCGCCAGCAGACAGGCTTCTTCGGTGTCGAACACTGAAGCTTTCTTT.

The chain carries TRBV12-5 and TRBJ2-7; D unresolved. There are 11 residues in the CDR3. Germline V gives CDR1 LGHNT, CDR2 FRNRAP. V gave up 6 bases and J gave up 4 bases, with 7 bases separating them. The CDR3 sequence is CASGALYEQYF. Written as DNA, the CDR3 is TGTGCTAGTGGGGCCCTGTACGAGCAGTACTTC.

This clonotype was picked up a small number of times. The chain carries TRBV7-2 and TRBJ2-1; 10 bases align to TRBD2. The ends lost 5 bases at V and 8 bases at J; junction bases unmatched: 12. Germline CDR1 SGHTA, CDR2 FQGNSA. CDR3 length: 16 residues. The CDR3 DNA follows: TGTGCCAGCAGCGCAATCTTAGCGGGGGGAGGGGATGAGCAGTTCTTC. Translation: CASSAILAGGGDEQFF.

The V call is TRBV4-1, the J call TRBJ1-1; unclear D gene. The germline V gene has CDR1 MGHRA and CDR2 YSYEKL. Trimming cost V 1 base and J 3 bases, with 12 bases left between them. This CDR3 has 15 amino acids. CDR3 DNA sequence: TGCGCCAGCAGCCAAGTTGGCGGAGGGTACACTGAAGCTTTCTTT. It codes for CASSQVGGGYTEAFF.

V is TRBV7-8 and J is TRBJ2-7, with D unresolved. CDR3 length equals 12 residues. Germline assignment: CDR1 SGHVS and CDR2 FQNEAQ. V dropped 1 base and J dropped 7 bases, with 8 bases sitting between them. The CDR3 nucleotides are TGTGCCAGCAGCTTAGTTGTCCCTGAGCAGTACTTC. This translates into CASSLVVPEQYF.

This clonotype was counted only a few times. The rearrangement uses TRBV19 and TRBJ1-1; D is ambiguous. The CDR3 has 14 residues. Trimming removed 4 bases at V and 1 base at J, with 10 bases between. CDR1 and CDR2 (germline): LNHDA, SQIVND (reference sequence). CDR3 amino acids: CASSTRWGNTEAFF. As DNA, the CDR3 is TGTGCCAGTAGTACAAGGTGGGGGAACACTGAAGCTTTCTTT.

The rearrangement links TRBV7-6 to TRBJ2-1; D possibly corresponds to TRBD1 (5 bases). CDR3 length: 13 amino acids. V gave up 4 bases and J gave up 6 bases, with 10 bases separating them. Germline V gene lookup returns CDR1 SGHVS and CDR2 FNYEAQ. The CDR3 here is CASSSTGRNEQFF. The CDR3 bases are TGTGCCAGCAGCTCTACAGGTCGCAATGAGCAGTTCTTC.

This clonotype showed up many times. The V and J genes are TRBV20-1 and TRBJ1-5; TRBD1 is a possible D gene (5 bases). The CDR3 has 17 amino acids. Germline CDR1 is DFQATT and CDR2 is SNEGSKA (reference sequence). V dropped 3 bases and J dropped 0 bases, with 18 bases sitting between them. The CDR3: CSAREGPRGLSNQPQHF. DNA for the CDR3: TGCAGTGCTAGGGAAGGACCAAGGGGACTTAGCAATCAGCCCCAGCATTTT.

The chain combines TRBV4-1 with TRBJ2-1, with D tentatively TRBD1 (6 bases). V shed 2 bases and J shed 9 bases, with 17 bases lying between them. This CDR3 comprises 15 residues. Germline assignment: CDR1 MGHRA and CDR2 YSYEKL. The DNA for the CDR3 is TGCGCCAGCAGCCAAATGGGCTTGGGGGCCGGTGAGCAGTTCTTC. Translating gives CASSQMGLGAGEQFF.

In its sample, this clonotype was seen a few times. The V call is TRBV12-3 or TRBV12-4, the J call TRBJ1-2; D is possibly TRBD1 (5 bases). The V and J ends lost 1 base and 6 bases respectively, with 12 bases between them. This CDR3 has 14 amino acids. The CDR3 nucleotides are TGTGCCAGCAGTTTAGTATACGGGGCTGATGGCTACACCTTC. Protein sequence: CASSLVYGADGYTF.

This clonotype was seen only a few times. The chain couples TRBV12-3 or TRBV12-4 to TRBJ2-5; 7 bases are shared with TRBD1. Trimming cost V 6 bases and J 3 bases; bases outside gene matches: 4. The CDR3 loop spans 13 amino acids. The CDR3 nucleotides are TGTGCCAGCAGGAGGACAGGAAAAGAGACCCAGTACTTC. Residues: CASRRTGKETQYF.